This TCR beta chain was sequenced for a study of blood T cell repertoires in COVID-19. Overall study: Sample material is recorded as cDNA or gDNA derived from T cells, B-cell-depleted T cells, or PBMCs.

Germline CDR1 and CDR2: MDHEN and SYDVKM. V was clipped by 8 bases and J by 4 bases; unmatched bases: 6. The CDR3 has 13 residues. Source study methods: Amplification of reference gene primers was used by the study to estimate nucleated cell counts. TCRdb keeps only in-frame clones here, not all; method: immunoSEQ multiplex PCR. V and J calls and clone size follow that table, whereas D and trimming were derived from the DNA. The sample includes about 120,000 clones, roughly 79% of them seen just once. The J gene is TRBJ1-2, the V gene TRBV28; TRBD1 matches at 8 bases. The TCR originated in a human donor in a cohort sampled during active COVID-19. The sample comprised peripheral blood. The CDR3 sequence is CASVGTGFYGYTF. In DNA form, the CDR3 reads TGTGCCAGCGTCGGGACAGGTTTCTATGGCTACACCTTC.